This T cell receptor (beta chain) was sequenced for a study of regulatory T cells in long-lasting Graves disease. Assembly of TCR beta libraries relied on iRepertoire HTBI primers together with Arm-PCR of CDR3 regions. TCRdb independently ran MiXCR on the multiplex PCR reads; one entry per CDR3 protein. The table lists more than 300,000 distinct CDR3 sequences, roughly 16% of them singletons, with approximately 21% in the top ten. Unmatched junction bases numbered 13, after V lost 1 base and J lost 3 bases. CDR3 length: 20 residues. Looked up from germline, CDR1 is SGHTA and CDR2 is FQGNSA. Time point here: newly diagnosed GD, antithyroid drugs for less than 3 months. With RNA extracted from PBMCs as input, the TCR library was made.

The source was peripheral blood mononuclear cells (PBMCs), collected at new diagnosis, from a patient treated with antithyroid drugs. The TCR sequence derives from a female donor with Graves disease. The chain joins TRBV7-2 to TRBJ2-5; 14 bases fit TRBD2. CDR3 coding DNA: TGTGCCAGCAGCTTAGGGACTAGCGGGAGGAGTGTGGGGCCTAAAGAGACCCAGTACTTC. As protein: CASSLGTSGRSVGPKETQYF.